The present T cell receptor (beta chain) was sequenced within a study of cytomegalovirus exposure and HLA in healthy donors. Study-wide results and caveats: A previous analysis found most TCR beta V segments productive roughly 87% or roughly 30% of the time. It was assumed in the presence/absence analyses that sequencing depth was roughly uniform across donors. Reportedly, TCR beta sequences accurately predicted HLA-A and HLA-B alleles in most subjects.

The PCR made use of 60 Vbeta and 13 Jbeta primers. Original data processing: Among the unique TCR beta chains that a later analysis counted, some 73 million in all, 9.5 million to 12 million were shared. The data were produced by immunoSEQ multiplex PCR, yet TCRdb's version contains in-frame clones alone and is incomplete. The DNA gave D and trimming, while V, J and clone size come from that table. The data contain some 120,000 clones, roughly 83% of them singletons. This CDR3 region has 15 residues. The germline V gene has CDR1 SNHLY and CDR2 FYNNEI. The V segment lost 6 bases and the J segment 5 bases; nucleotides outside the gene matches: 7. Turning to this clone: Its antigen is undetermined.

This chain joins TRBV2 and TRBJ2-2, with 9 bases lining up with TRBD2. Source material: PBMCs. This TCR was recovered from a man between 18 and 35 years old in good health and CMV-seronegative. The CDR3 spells CASSRGGRGTGELFF. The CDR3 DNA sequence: TGTGCCAGCAGCAGGGGCGGGAGGGGGACCGGGGAGCTGTTTTTT.